The rows below give T cell receptor beta chains drawn from one sample of a study of blood T cells in healthy people across ages. TCRdb analysed the 5' RACE reads with MiXCR anew, one entry per CDR3 protein. The sample has 650,000 to 950,000 distinct CDR3 sequences; around two fifths are singletons. Sequenced material: blood. The receptors originated from a man between 60 and 75 years old in good health. CDR3s include the opening cysteine and the closing phenylalanine or tryptophan. Each record gives: D gene, clone size, J gene, V gene, CDR3 DNA, CDR3 protein. The D gene is left open where the match is weak. Size tells how often a clone was seen (once, few, many) or the class of an expanded clone, and some rows leave it out.

>TRBD2|.|TRBJ2-7|TRBV20-1
TGCAGTGCCCCGGCGGGACTAATTCCCTACGAGCAGTACTTC
CSAPAGLIPYEQYF
>.|.|TRBJ1-2|TRBV4-1
TGCGCCAGCAGCCAAGACGCGCAGGGCCTTAACTATGGCTACACCTTC
CASSQDAQGLNYGYTF
>TRBD1|.|TRBJ1-4|TRBV25-1
TGTGCCAGCAGTGACCCGGCAGGGGGCATAACTGAAAAACTGTTTTTT
CASSDPAGGITEKLFF
>TRBD1|.|TRBJ1-2|TRBV20-1
TGCAGTGCTAGAGAGGGAGGGGGCGCTAATGGCTACACCTTC
CSAREGGGANGYTF
>.|few|TRBJ2-5|TRBV29-1
TGCAGCGTTGCCTGGCCTGGGTCCCCCCAGGAGACCCAGTACTTC
CSVAWPGSPQETQYF
>TRBD1|.|TRBJ1-5|TRBV28
TGTGCCAGCAGATCCCGGGACAGGGAAAATCAGCCCCAGCATTTT
CASRSRDRENQPQHF
>.|few|TRBJ2-7|TRBV29-1
TGCAGCGTTGAAGAGGGGCGAACCTACGAGCAGTACTTC
CSVEEGRTYEQYF
>.|.|TRBJ2-6|TRBV19
TGTGCCAGTAGTATAGATCGGGGGACCGGGACAGTTAACGTCCTGACTTTC
CASSIDRGTGTVNVLTF
>TRBD2|few|TRBJ2-3|TRBV7-2
TGTGCCAGCAGCTCCCTAGCGGGGTTGGCAGATACGCAGTATTTT
CASSSLAGLADTQYF
>.|few|TRBJ2-1|TRBV5-1
TGCGCCAGCAGCTTGAATATCAATGAGCAGTTCTTC
CASSLNINEQFF
>.|few|TRBJ1-5|TRBV27
TGTGCCAGCAGTCAGAATGGGGTGGGGGACCTAAATCAGCCCCAGCATTTT
CASSQNGVGDLNQPQHF
>.|.|TRBJ1-1|TRBV21-1
TGTGCCACCAACTCCGGGACAATTTCTAAGAACACTGAAGCTTTCTTT
CATNSGTISKNTEAFF
>.|few|TRBJ2-7|TRBV6-1
TGTGCCAGCAGTGGCCCCATCCGGGGGCCGAGCTACGAGCAGTACTTC
CASSGPIRGPSYEQYF
>.|many|TRBJ2-1|TRBV5-6
TGTGCCAGCAGACAGTACACCAACCGGCACGAGTTCTTC
CASRQYTNRHEFF
>.|.|TRBJ1-2|TRBV5-6
TGTGCCAGCAGCTTGGGGCAGATTCCTAACTATGGCTACACCTTC
CASSLGQIPNYGYTF
>TRBD1|.|TRBJ2-7|TRBV12-3/TRBV12-4
TGTGCCAGCAGCCACCGGGACAGGGTCCCCTCGGACGAGCAGTACTTC
CASSHRDRVPSDEQYF
>.|.|TRBJ1-2|TRBV11-2
TGTGCCAGCAGCTTAAGAGGGACTAATGACTATGGCTACACCTTC
CASSLRGTNDYGYTF
>.|.|TRBJ2-4|TRBV20-1
TGCAGTGCTATGGGACATCCGAAGGCCAAAAACATTCAGTACTTC
CSAMGHPKAKNIQYF
>.|few|TRBJ1-6|TRBV6-2/TRBV6-3
TGTGCCAGCAGTTATGAAGGGTCACCACCCCTCCACTTT
CASSYEGSPPLHF
>TRBD1|.|TRBJ1-5|TRBV12-3/TRBV12-4
TGTGCCAGCAGTTTAGGAACAGGGGGCGCAGGACAGCCCCGGCATTTT
CASSLGTGGAGQPRHF
>.|.|TRBJ1-1|TRBV3-1
TGTGCCAGCAGCCAGACGGTTGATGGGGGTGAAGCTTTCTTT
CASSQTVDGGEAFF
>.|few|TRBJ2-7|TRBV29-1
TGCAGCGTTGTACCGGACAGCTCCTACGAGCAGTACTTC
CSVVPDSSYEQYF
>.|.|TRBJ1-1|TRBV7-9
TGTGCCAGCACATTACTTACGGAGACTGAAGCTTTCTTT
CASTLLTETEAFF
>.|.|TRBJ2-1|TRBV15
TGTGCCACCAGCCCCCGGAACCAAGAGACCCAGTTCTTC
CATSPRNQETQFF
>.|few|TRBJ2-5|TRBV6-1
TGTGCCACCCGTGAGACCCAGTACTTC
CATRETQYF
>.|few|TRBJ1-5|TRBV25-1
TGTGCCAGCAGGGCTCCAGGGATCAATCAGCCCCAGCATTTT
CASRAPGINQPQHF
>.|.|TRBJ2-1|TRBV9
TGTGCCAGCAGCGTATCAGCCCAGGGGGGCCCCTACAATGAGCAGTTCTTC
CASSVSAQGGPYNEQFF
>.|.|TRBJ2-5|TRBV7-2
TGTGCCAGCAGCTCAAACAGGTTGACGCAAGAGACCCAGTACTTC
CASSSNRLTQETQYF
>.|many|TRBJ1-2|TRBV12-3/TRBV12-4
TGTGCCAGCAGTGAGGACAGCTATGGCTACACCTTC
CASSEDSYGYTF
>.|few|TRBJ1-2|TRBV20-1
TGCAGTGCTAGAGATGGGCTAGTAGGATATGGCTACACCTTC
CSARDGLVGYGYTF
>.|many|TRBJ2-7|TRBV3-1
TGTGCCAGCAGCCAGGGACCGTTCGAGCAGTACTTC
CASSQGPFEQYF
>.|.|TRBJ2-5|TRBV19
TGTGCCAGTAACCAGGGGGGAGAGACCCAGTACTTC
CASNQGGETQYF
>.|.|TRBJ2-5|TRBV18
TGTGCCAGCCCACCAAACCCGGAGACTCAGTACTTC
CASPPNPETQYF
>.|.|TRBJ2-5|TRBV29-1
TGCAGCGTTATGTGGAGACAAGAGACCCAGTACTTC
CSVMWRQETQYF
>.|.|TRBJ2-2|TRBV5-6
TGTGCCAGCAGCTTGGCTAGCGCGGCCCCCTGGGGGACCGGGGAGCTGTTTTTT
CASSLASAAPWGTGELFF
>TRBD1|many|TRBJ2-7|TRBV12-3/TRBV12-4
TGTGCCAGCAGTTTTTGGAAGGGACAGGGCACCACTTACGAGCAGTACTTC
CASSFWKGQGTTYEQYF
>TRBD2|.|TRBJ2-3|TRBV28
TGTGCCAGCAGTTCCAGCGGGAGGGGAGGCACAGATACGCAGTATTTT
CASSSSGRGGTDTQYF
>TRBD1|.|TRBJ2-3|TRBV5-1
TGCGCCAGCAGCCAGCGACAGGGAAGGAACACAGATACGCAGTATTTT
CASSQRQGRNTDTQYF
>TRBD1|.|TRBJ2-3|TRBV19
TGTGCCAGTAGTAGGACAGGGGGCAAGAGCACAGATACGCAGTATTTT
CASSRTGGKSTDTQYF
>.|once|TRBJ2-1|TRBV7-2
TGTGCCAGCAGCGGTTGGGGGGGCGGGCAGTTCTTC
CASSGWGGGQFF
>.|many|TRBJ2-1|TRBV7-2
TGTGCCAGCAGACCCCTTGGGGATGAGCAGTTCTTC
CASRPLGDEQFF
>TRBD2|few|TRBJ2-1|TRBV29-1
TGCAGCGCCCGGAAAAGCTCGGGGGGCAATGAGCAGTTCTTC
CSARKSSGGNEQFF
>.|few|TRBJ1-3|TRBV27
TGTGCCAGCAGTTTAGCGGACCGCGGAAACACCATATATTTT
CASSLADRGNTIYF
>.|.|TRBJ2-7|TRBV10-3
TGTGCCATCAGGGGGGGAGAGAGCTCCTACGAGCAGTACTTC
CAIRGGESSYEQYF
>TRBD2|.|TRBJ2-5|TRBV4-1
TGCGCCAGCAGCGAAGGGACTAGCGATTCGGGGACCCAGTACTTC
CASSEGTSDSGTQYF
>TRBD1|.|TRBJ2-7|TRBV6-2/TRBV6-3
TGTGCCAGCGGGGACACAGGGGGTCTATACGAGCAGTACTTC
CASGDTGGLYEQYF
>.|.|TRBJ1-5|TRBV28
TGCGGTGAGGGAGAGAGCAATCAGCCCCAGCATTTT
CGEGESNQPQHF
>.|.|TRBJ2-5|TRBV7-9
TGTGCCAGCAGCTTAAGTGGGACCGATGAGCAGTACTTC
CASSLSGTDEQYF
>.|.|TRBJ2-6|TRBV6-2/TRBV6-3
TGTGCCAGCAGTTGGATCGGGGCCAACGTCCTGACTTTC
CASSWIGANVLTF
>TRBD1|.|TRBJ2-7|TRBV20-1
TGCAGTGCTAGAGATATGGGACAGGGCGCCGACGAGCAGTACTTC
CSARDMGQGADEQYF
>TRBD2|.|TRBJ2-5|TRBV11-3
TGTGCCAGCAGCTTGGTAGCGGGGGGTGTGGCGGAGACCCAGTACTTC
CASSLVAGGVAETQYF
>TRBD2|few|TRBJ2-4|TRBV4-3
TGCGCCAGCAGCCAGGAACCGCCGCGGGGGGGCCGTTGGAACATTCAGTACTTC
CASSQEPPRGGRWNIQYF
>TRBD2|.|TRBJ2-7|TRBV6-6
TGTGCCAGCAGTCCGAAAGGGACTAGCGGCTCCTACGAGCAGTACTTC
CASSPKGTSGSYEQYF
>TRBD2|many|TRBJ2-1|TRBV24-1
TGTGCCACCAGTGATGTGAGCGGGGCGTATGAGCAGTTCTTC
CATSDVSGAYEQFF
>TRBD1|.|TRBJ2-1|TRBV6-1
TGTGCCAGCAGTGAGGGCCTAGGGGGCCACAATGAGCAGTTCTTC
CASSEGLGGHNEQFF
>TRBD1|.|TRBJ1-1|TRBV29-1
TGCAGCGTTAAACAGGGGGTAGGGTACTCCGGCACTGAAGCTTTCTTT
CSVKQGVGYSGTEAFF
>TRBD1|many|TRBJ2-7|TRBV29-1
TGCAGCGTTGCCTCAGGGGGAAGCTCCTACGAGCAGTACTTC
CSVASGGSSYEQYF
>.|few|TRBJ1-6|TRBV20-1
TGCAGTGCCGAGGGGGGGACACCCCTCCACTTT
CSAEGGTPLHF